This is a list of T cell receptor beta chains from one sample in a study of cytomegalovirus exposure and HLA in healthy donors. Generated by immunoSEQ multiplex PCR, the TCRdb table keeps only in-frame clones and is missing some. The data contain around 150,000 clones, roughly 84% of them singletons. The sample consisted of PBMCs. The receptor set was obtained from a man between 25 and 39 years old in good health and CMV-seropositive. CDR3s include the opening cysteine and the closing phenylalanine or tryptophan. The D gene is left open where the match is weak. Clone size, where shown, is once, few, many, or a class for clones that have expanded.

v_gene: TRBV7-3; d_gene: TRBD2; abundance: .; len: 16; j_gene: TRBJ2-3; CDR3nt: TGTGCCAGCAGCTTAAAGGGCGGGAGGTACACAGATACGCAGTATTTT; CDR3aa: CASSLKGGRYTDTQYF
v_gene: TRBV18; d_gene: TRBD2; abundance: .; len: 16; j_gene: TRBJ2-1; CDR3nt: TGTGCCAGCTCACCACGCAGACTAGCGGGGGGGGATGAGCAGTTCTTC; CDR3aa: CASSPRRLAGGDEQFF
v_gene: TRBV6-4; d_gene: TRBD1; abundance: .; len: 15; j_gene: TRBJ1-1; CDR3nt: TGTGCCAGCAGTGCCCGGACAGGGGGAAACACTGAAGCTTTCTTT; CDR3aa: CASSARTGGNTEAFF
v_gene: TRBV4-3; d_gene: TRBD1; abundance: once; len: 15; j_gene: TRBJ2-1; CDR3nt: TGCGCCAGCAGCCTTGCTGGACAGGGGAGGTATGAGCAGTTCTTC; CDR3aa: CASSLAGQGRYEQFF
v_gene: TRBV5-6; d_gene: TRBD1; abundance: .; len: 15; j_gene: TRBJ1-4; CDR3nt: TGTGCCAGCAGCTTGTTGGGACAGGGGGATGAAAAACTGTTTTTT; CDR3aa: CASSLLGQGDEKLFF
v_gene: TRBV7-2; d_gene: .; abundance: .; len: 13; j_gene: TRBJ1-2; CDR3nt: TGTGCCAGCAGCTATTCTACCGTCTATGGCTACACCTTC; CDR3aa: CASSYSTVYGYTF
v_gene: TRBV30; d_gene: TRBD1; abundance: .; len: 13; j_gene: TRBJ1-2; CDR3nt: TGTGCCTGGAGTGTGACAGGGTTCCGGGGCTACACCTTC; CDR3aa: CAWSVTGFRGYTF
v_gene: TRBV7-6; d_gene: .; abundance: .; len: 14; j_gene: TRBJ2-1; CDR3nt: TGTGCCAGCAGCTTAGGGGCACAGCTTAATGAGCAGTTCTTC; CDR3aa: CASSLGAQLNEQFF
v_gene: TRBV19; d_gene: TRBD1; abundance: .; len: 15; j_gene: TRBJ2-7; CDR3nt: TGTGCCAGTAGTACCCCCGGGACAGCCTTCTACGAGCAGTACTTC; CDR3aa: CASSTPGTAFYEQYF
v_gene: TRBV4-2; d_gene: .; abundance: .; len: 12; j_gene: TRBJ2-2; CDR3nt: TGTGCCAGCAGCCAAGAGAGCGGGGAGCTGTTTTTT; CDR3aa: CASSQESGELFF
v_gene: TRBV2; d_gene: TRBD2; abundance: .; len: 13; j_gene: TRBJ2-3; CDR3nt: TGTGCCAGCAGTCCTCCGGGACTAGGGACGCAGTATTTT; CDR3aa: CASSPPGLGTQYF
v_gene: TRBV6-6; d_gene: TRBD1; abundance: once; len: 13; j_gene: TRBJ1-2; CDR3nt: TGTGCCAGCAGTTGGACAGGTTCCTATGGCTACACCTTC; CDR3aa: CASSWTGSYGYTF
v_gene: TRBV10-3; d_gene: TRBD2; abundance: .; len: 17; j_gene: TRBJ2-5; CDR3nt: TGTGCCATCAGTGGGTCCGGGACTAGCGGGTACCAGGAGACCCAGTACTTC; CDR3aa: CAISGSGTSGYQETQYF
v_gene: TRBV5-6; d_gene: .; abundance: .; len: 13; j_gene: TRBJ2-1; CDR3nt: TGTGCCAGCAGCTCAAGGGCCAGGGAAGTACAATTCTTC; CDR3aa: CASSSRAREVQFF
v_gene: TRBV5-8; d_gene: .; abundance: .; len: 11; j_gene: TRBJ1-1; CDR3nt: TGTGCCAGCAGCCCCGGGTCTGAAGCTTTCTTT; CDR3aa: CASSPGSEAFF
v_gene: TRBV4-3; d_gene: .; abundance: .; len: 12; j_gene: TRBJ2-2; CDR3nt: TGCGCCAGCAGCCGGCCTCCAGGGGAGCTGTTTTTT; CDR3aa: CASSRPPGELFF
v_gene: TRBV9; d_gene: TRBD2; abundance: .; len: 15; j_gene: TRBJ2-5; CDR3nt: TGTGCCAGCAGCGTAGCGGTGGGGAGGGCGGAGACCCAGTACTTC; CDR3aa: CASSVAVGRAETQYF
v_gene: TRBV28; d_gene: .; abundance: .; len: 11; j_gene: TRBJ1-2; CDR3nt: TGTGCCAGCAGGAAGGGGTATGGCTACACCTTC; CDR3aa: CASRKGYGYTF
v_gene: TRBV7-9; d_gene: .; abundance: once; len: 13; j_gene: TRBJ1-2; CDR3nt: TGTGCCAGCAGCCCCGAGACAGTGTATGGCTACACCTTC; CDR3aa: CASSPETVYGYTF
v_gene: TRBV25-1; d_gene: TRBD1; abundance: .; len: 14; j_gene: TRBJ2-7; CDR3nt: TGTGCCAGCAGTGCAGGGACAGGGCACCACGAGCAGTACTTC; CDR3aa: CASSAGTGHHEQYF
v_gene: TRBV2; d_gene: TRBD2; abundance: .; len: 17; j_gene: TRBJ2-7; CDR3nt: TGTGCCAGCGGGACTAGCGGGAGGGCAGGATGGTCCTACGAGCAGTACTTC; CDR3aa: CASGTSGRAGWSYEQYF
v_gene: TRBV9; d_gene: .; abundance: .; len: 16; j_gene: TRBJ1-3; CDR3nt: TGTGCCAGCAGCGTTGGAGGGGGGGCGCGGGGAAACACCATATATTTT; CDR3aa: CASSVGGGARGNTIYF
v_gene: TRBV14; d_gene: .; abundance: .; len: 14; j_gene: TRBJ2-7; CDR3nt: TGTGCCAGCAGCCCCTGGACTGGGTCCTACGAGCAGTACTTC; CDR3aa: CASSPWTGSYEQYF
v_gene: TRBV27; d_gene: .; abundance: .; len: 17; j_gene: TRBJ1-2; CDR3nt: TGTGCCAGCAGTACTCTCGGAGGGGGGGGAACTAACTATGGCTACACCTTC; CDR3aa: CASSTLGGGGTNYGYTF
v_gene: TRBV2; d_gene: TRBD2; abundance: .; len: 15; j_gene: TRBJ2-3; CDR3nt: TGTGCCAGCAGTGAAGCGGGGGGGATCACAGATACGCAGTATTTT; CDR3aa: CASSEAGGITDTQYF
v_gene: TRBV28; d_gene: .; abundance: .; len: 11; j_gene: TRBJ1-2; CDR3nt: TGTGCCAGCAGTTTCCGCTATGGCTACACCTTC; CDR3aa: CASSFRYGYTF
v_gene: TRBV19; d_gene: TRBD2; abundance: once; len: 14; j_gene: TRBJ2-3; CDR3nt: TGTGCCAGTGCACTAGCGCTTAGCACAGATACGCAGTATTTT; CDR3aa: CASALALSTDTQYF
v_gene: TRBV6-5; d_gene: .; abundance: .; len: 13; j_gene: TRBJ1-2; CDR3nt: TGTGCCAGCGCCAAAACAGTCCTTTATGGCTACACCTTC; CDR3aa: CASAKTVLYGYTF
v_gene: TRBV4-1; d_gene: TRBD1; abundance: .; len: 14; j_gene: TRBJ1-2; CDR3nt: TGCGCCAGCAGCGTCCGGGACAGGGACTATGGCTACACCTTC; CDR3aa: CASSVRDRDYGYTF
v_gene: TRBV4-1; d_gene: .; abundance: .; len: 12; j_gene: TRBJ2-1; CDR3nt: TGCGCCAGCAGCTTATGGGCGGGTGAGCAGTTCTTC; CDR3aa: CASSLWAGEQFF
v_gene: TRBV7-8; d_gene: TRBD2; abundance: .; len: 14; j_gene: TRBJ2-7; CDR3nt: TGTGCCAGCAGCTTAGGGGGACTAGCCTACGAGCAGTACTTC; CDR3aa: CASSLGGLAYEQYF
v_gene: TRBV6-6; d_gene: .; abundance: .; len: 15; j_gene: TRBJ2-2; CDR3nt: TGTGCCAGCAGTTATCGCGGCAGGGGCACCGGGGAGCTGTTTTTT; CDR3aa: CASSYRGRGTGELFF
v_gene: TRBV9; d_gene: TRBD1; abundance: .; len: 14; j_gene: TRBJ2-1; CDR3nt: TGTGCCAGCAGCTTCAGGGACAGCTACAATGAGCAGTTCTTC; CDR3aa: CASSFRDSYNEQFF
v_gene: TRBV28; d_gene: .; abundance: once; len: 14; j_gene: TRBJ1-2; CDR3nt: TGTGCCAGCAGTCAACCTACAGGGACCTATGGCTACACCTTC; CDR3aa: CASSQPTGTYGYTF
v_gene: TRBV27; d_gene: TRBD1; abundance: .; len: 13; j_gene: TRBJ2-3; CDR3nt: TGTGCCAGCTGGACAGGGGGCACAGATACGCAGTATTTT; CDR3aa: CASWTGGTDTQYF
v_gene: TRBV5-6; d_gene: .; abundance: .; len: 15; j_gene: TRBJ2-7; CDR3nt: TGTGCCAGCAGTCGCTTTGACAGGCCGACCTACGAGCAGTACTTC; CDR3aa: CASSRFDRPTYEQYF
v_gene: TRBV6-5; d_gene: .; abundance: .; len: 15; j_gene: TRBJ1-4; CDR3nt: TGTGCCAGCAGTCGTAGACAACGATCGCAAGAAAAACTGTTTTTT; CDR3aa: CASSRRQRSQEKLFF
v_gene: TRBV27; d_gene: TRBD1; abundance: .; len: 14; j_gene: TRBJ1-2; CDR3nt: TGTGCCAGCAGTTTATCGCACAGGACAGGAGGCTACACCTTC; CDR3aa: CASSLSHRTGGYTF
v_gene: TRBV5-3; d_gene: .; abundance: .; len: 8; j_gene: TRBJ1-2; CDR3nt: TGTGCCAGAAGCTCGCACTCTTTC; CDR3aa: CARSSHSF
v_gene: TRBV29-1; d_gene: TRBD2; abundance: .; len: 11; j_gene: TRBJ2-3; CDR3nt: TGCAGCGTCGCGGGGGGAGAGGGGCAGTATTTT; CDR3aa: CSVAGGEGQYF
v_gene: TRBV5-1; d_gene: TRBD1; abundance: .; len: 15; j_gene: TRBJ1-1; CDR3nt: TGCGCCAGCAGCTTGGAACAGGGGGCGAAGACTGAAGCTTTCTTT; CDR3aa: CASSLEQGAKTEAFF
v_gene: TRBV27; d_gene: TRBD1; abundance: .; len: 17; j_gene: TRBJ2-7; CDR3nt: TGTGCCAGCAGTAGGGAAAGGTGGGGACAGGGCCTATACGAGCAGTACTTC; CDR3aa: CASSRERWGQGLYEQYF
v_gene: TRBV25-1; d_gene: .; abundance: .; len: 16; j_gene: TRBJ1-3; CDR3nt: TGTGCCAGCAGTGAAGGCCACTTGGGAGCGGGAAACACCATATATTTT; CDR3aa: CASSEGHLGAGNTIYF
v_gene: TRBV14; d_gene: .; abundance: .; len: 16; j_gene: TRBJ2-5; CDR3nt: TGTGCCAGCAGCCTGACAGCGCGAGGCCACCAAGAGACCCAGTACTTC; CDR3aa: CASSLTARGHQETQYF
v_gene: TRBV11-2; d_gene: .; abundance: .; len: 16; j_gene: TRBJ1-6; CDR3nt: TGTGCCAGCAGCTTAGATCTGGGGAAGGAGGATTCACCCCTCCACTTT; CDR3aa: CASSLDLGKEDSPLHF
v_gene: TRBV18; d_gene: .; abundance: .; len: 17; j_gene: TRBJ1-6; CDR3nt: TGTGCCAGCTCACCCCGCCGTCCCGAAGCTTATAATTCACCCCTCCACTTT; CDR3aa: CASSPRRPEAYNSPLHF
v_gene: TRBV2; d_gene: TRBD2; abundance: .; len: 16; j_gene: TRBJ2-3; CDR3nt: TGTGCCAGATCACAGATGGCTAGCGGGACCACAGATACGCAGTATTTT; CDR3aa: CARSQMASGTTDTQYF
v_gene: TRBV19; d_gene: .; abundance: .; len: 12; j_gene: TRBJ2-7; CDR3nt: TGTGCCAGTAGTCCTCTCCCGGGCGAGCAGTACTTC; CDR3aa: CASSPLPGEQYF
v_gene: TRBV5-8; d_gene: TRBD1; abundance: .; len: 17; j_gene: TRBJ1-5; CDR3nt: TGTGCCAGCAGCCCAGGGACAGTCCAAGATAGCAATCAGCCCCAGCATTTT; CDR3aa: CASSPGTVQDSNQPQHF
v_gene: TRBV28; d_gene: TRBD2; abundance: .; len: 14; j_gene: TRBJ2-7; CDR3nt: TGTGCCAGCAGCCCCGGGCCTAGCGGTTACGAGCAGTACTTC; CDR3aa: CASSPGPSGYEQYF
v_gene: TRBV7-6; d_gene: .; abundance: once; len: 15; j_gene: TRBJ2-7; CDR3nt: TGTGCCAGCAGCCCAGACGGCAGCAGCGCCTACGAGCAGTACTTC; CDR3aa: CASSPDGSSAYEQYF
v_gene: TRBV5-1; d_gene: .; abundance: .; len: 15; j_gene: TRBJ2-3; CDR3nt: TGCGCCAGCAGCTTCTCCCTCGACAGGAAAGATACGCAGTATTTT; CDR3aa: CASSFSLDRKDTQYF
v_gene: TRBV9; d_gene: .; abundance: few; len: 13; j_gene: TRBJ1-6; CDR3nt: TGTGCCAGCAGTTCACAGGGAAATTCACCCCTCCACTTT; CDR3aa: CASSSQGNSPLHF
v_gene: TRBV5-1; d_gene: .; abundance: once; len: 13; j_gene: TRBJ1-3; CDR3nt: TGCGCCAGCAGCTTGTCGGTAGGAAACACCATATATTTT; CDR3aa: CASSLSVGNTIYF